This is a list of T cell receptor beta chains from one sample in a study of blood T cell repertoires in COVID-19. The table came from immunoSEQ multiplex PCR; TCRdb's copy has only in-frame clones and leaves some out. The sample has over 60,000 clones, around 80% seen once. Sequences were obtained from peripheral blood. These receptors originate from a man in his fifties or sixties with COVID-19, enrolled during active disease. Each CDR3 is given without its conserved first and last residue.

>TRBV7-9|TRBJ1-1
ASSLYPGGGTEAF
>TRBV19|TRBJ2-7
ASSVHRLAGGSYEQY
>TRBV19|TRBJ2-3
ASSITANTDTQY
>TRBV2|TRBJ2-3
ASSGGLPVTDTQY
>TRBV19|TRBJ1-6
ASSPQGNSPLH
>TRBV4-1|TRBJ1-1
ASRRITENTEAF
>TRBV6-2/TRBV6-3|TRBJ1-2
ASSRQGDYGYT
>TRBV14|TRBJ2-1
ASSHPKRDREYNEQF
>TRBV19|TRBJ1-1
ASSIGARDTEAF
>TRBV6-5|TRBJ1-5
ASSQRAGVRQPQH
>TRBV11-2|TRBJ2-5
ASSLDLAGETQY
>TRBV24-1|TRBJ1-1
ATSDFSTGTP
>TRBV6-5|TRBJ2-7
ASSYSIQGHEQY
>TRBV6-4|TRBJ2-2
ASSDSGTGELF
>TRBV6-6|TRBJ1-6
ASSRLGQGRNSPLH
>TRBV18|TRBJ1-2
ASSPVDRTENT
>TRBV4-1|TRBJ2-1
ASSQDKHWAGGDGEQF
>TRBV4-1|TRBJ2-7
ASSQEKGRVHEQY
>TRBV5-1|TRBJ2-1
ASSLTSGGLNEQF
>TRBV18|TRBJ2-5
ASSPGTEKETQY
>TRBV29-1|TRBJ1-2
SVDRSNYGYT
>TRBV13|TRBJ2-1
ASSVDRAREQF
>TRBV7-8|TRBJ1-5
ASSSSPRGNQPQH
>TRBV7-8|TRBJ1-4
ASSAQGLGDEKLF
>TRBV30|TRBJ2-1
AWNIPNVDYNEQF
>TRBV7-2|TRBJ2-2
ASSRAPGGNTGELF